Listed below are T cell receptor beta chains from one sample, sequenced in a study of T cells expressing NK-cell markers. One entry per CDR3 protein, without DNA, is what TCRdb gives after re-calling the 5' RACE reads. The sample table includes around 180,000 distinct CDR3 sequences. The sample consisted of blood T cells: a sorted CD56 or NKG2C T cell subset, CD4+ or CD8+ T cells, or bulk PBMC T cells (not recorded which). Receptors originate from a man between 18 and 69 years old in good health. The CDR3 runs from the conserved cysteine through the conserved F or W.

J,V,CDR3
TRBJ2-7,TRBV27,CASSFVQGSSYEQYF
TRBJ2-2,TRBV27,CASNHMAMGTGELFF
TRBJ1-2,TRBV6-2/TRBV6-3,CASSYSPAYGYTF
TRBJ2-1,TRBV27,CASSLSAGHYSNEQFF
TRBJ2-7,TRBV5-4,CASSSGTGSTEQYF
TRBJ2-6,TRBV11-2,CASSSLPYSGANVLTF
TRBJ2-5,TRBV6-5,CASRGTSGGRWTQYF
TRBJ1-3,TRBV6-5,CASSYSVSGNTIYF
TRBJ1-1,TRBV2,CASSEGARGGWNTEAFF
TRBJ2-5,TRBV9,CASSLTLGGAETQYF
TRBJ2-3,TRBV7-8,CASSLGAGTDTQYF
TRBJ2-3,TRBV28,CASSQIYRGQTDTQYF
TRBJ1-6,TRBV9,CASSLGESPLHF
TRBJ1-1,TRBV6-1,CAGGTGRVTEAFF
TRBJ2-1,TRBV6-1,CASRGTSGAYNEQFF
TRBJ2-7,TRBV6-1,CASSNRGQSYEQYF
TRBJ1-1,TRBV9,CASSVDIGTGNTEAFF
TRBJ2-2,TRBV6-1,CASSPTASNTGELFF
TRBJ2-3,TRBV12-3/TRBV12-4,CASSRTSGFDTQYF
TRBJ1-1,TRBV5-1,CASSPDRMAEAFF
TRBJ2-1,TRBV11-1,CASRGGGTPAYNEQFF
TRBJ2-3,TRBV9,CASSVGLREGAFGTDTQYF
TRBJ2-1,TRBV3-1,CASSPRDRGPNEQFF
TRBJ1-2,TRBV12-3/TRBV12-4,CASSPGQVGGYTF
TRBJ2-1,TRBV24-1,CATSGRTGPDYNEQFF
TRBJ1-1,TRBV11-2,CASSLGSSPEAFF
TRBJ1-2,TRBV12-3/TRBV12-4,CASSTVYGYTF
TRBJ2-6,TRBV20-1,CSAMPGEGSGANVLTF
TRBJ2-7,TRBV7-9,CASSFHRNYEQYF
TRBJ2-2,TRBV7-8,CASSPTGGRNGELFF
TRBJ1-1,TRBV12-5,CASGFPDRADTEAFF
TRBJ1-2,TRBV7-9,CASSLARGLGGYTF
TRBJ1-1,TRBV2,CASRRGNTEAFF
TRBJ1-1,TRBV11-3,CASSAEGGNTEAFF
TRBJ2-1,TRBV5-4,CASSAGPGQGFNNEQFF
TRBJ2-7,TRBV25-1,CASSEFKGEGKDNEQYF
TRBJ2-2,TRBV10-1,CASSRKVKGTDRTAGELFF
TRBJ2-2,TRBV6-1,CASSSTSGGPYTGELFF
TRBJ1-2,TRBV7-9,CASSRRRTGEDYGYTF
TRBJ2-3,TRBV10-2,CASSEFLAGGDDTQYF
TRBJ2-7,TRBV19,CASSIVPVGEQYF
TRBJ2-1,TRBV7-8,CASSFLAASGVEQFF
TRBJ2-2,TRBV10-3,CAISGGTGESFTGELFF
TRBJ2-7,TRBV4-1,CASSQVVGRTAYEQYF
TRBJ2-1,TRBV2,CASSLGVVTYNEQFF
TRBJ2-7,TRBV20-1,CSASLWETGFPYEQYF
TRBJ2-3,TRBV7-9,CASSLGLAGGHTDTQYF
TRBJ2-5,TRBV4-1,CASSQGVEETQYF
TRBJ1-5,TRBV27,CASSRNRYNQPQHF
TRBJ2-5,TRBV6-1,CASSAYSEETQYF
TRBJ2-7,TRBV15,CATSRGGGGGSTYEQYF
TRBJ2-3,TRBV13,CASSARSGDTDTQYF
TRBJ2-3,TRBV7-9,CASGERNTDTQYF
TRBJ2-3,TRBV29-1,CSVPPWVDADTQYF
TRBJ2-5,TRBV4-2,CASSQASGTIEETQYF